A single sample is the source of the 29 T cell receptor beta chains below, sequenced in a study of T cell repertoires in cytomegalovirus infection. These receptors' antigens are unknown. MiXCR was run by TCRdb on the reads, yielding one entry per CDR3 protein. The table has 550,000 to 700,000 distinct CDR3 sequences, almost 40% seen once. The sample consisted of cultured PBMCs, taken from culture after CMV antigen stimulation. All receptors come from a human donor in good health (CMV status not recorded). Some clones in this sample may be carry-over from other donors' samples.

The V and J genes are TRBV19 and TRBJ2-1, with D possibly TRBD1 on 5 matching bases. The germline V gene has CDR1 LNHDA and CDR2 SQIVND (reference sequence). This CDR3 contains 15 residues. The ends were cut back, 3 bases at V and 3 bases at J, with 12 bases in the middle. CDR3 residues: CASSMALDSYNEQFF. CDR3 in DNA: TGTGCCAGTAGTATGGCTCTCGACAGCTACAATGAGCAGTTCTTC.

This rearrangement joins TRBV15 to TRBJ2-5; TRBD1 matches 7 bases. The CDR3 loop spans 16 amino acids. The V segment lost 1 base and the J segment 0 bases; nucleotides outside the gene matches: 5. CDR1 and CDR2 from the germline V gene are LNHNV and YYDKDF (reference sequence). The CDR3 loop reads CATSRGDRVNQETQYF. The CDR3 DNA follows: TGTGCCACCAGCAGAGGCGACAGGGTGAACCAAGAGACCCAGTACTTC. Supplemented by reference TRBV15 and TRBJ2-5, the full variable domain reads DAMVIQNPRYQVTQFGKPVTLSCSQTLNHNVMYWYQQKSSQAPKLLFHYYDKDFNNEADTPDNFQSRRPNTSFCFLDIRSPGLGDTAMYLCATSRGDRVNQETQYFGPGTRLLVL.

The chain's CDR3 is CAWRESGADTQYF. DNA of the CDR3: TGTGCCTGGAGAGAAAGCGGGGCAGATACGCAGTATTTT. The chain recombines TRBV30 with TRBJ2-3; 7 nucleotides line up with TRBD2. CDR1 GTSNPN and CDR2 SVGIG come from the germline V gene (reference sequence). The J segment lost 4 bases and the V segment lost 3 bases, leaving 4 bases of the junction unmatched. This CDR3 is built from 13 residues.

CDR3 region: CSARDRGFTEAFF. CDR3 nucleotide sequence: TGCAGTGCAAGGGACAGGGGGTTCACTGAAGCTTTCTTT. This rearrangement joins TRBV20-1 to TRBJ1-1, with 11 bases fitting TRBD1. Germline CDR1 and CDR2: DFQATT and SNEGSKA (reference sequence). Trimming removed 6 bases from V and 4 bases from J; junction bases left unmatched: 4. This CDR3 spans 13 amino acids.

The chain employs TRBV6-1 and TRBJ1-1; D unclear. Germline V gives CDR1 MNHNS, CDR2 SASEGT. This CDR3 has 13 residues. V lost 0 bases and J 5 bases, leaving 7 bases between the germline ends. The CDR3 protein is CASSEAIPTEAFF. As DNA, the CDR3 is TGTGCCAGCAGTGAAGCGATTCCTACTGAAGCTTTCTTT.

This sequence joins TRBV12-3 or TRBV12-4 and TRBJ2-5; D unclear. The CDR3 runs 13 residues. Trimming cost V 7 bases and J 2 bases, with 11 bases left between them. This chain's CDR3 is CASTLGRQETQYF. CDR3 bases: TGTGCCAGCACCCTGGGTAGGCAAGAGACCCAGTACTTC.

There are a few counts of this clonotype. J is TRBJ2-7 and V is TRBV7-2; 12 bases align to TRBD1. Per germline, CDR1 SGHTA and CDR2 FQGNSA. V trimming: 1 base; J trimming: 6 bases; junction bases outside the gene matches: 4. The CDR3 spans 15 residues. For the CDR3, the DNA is TGTGCCAGCAGCTTAGATGGGACAGGGGGCCGCGAGCAGTACTTC. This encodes CASSLDGTGGREQYF.

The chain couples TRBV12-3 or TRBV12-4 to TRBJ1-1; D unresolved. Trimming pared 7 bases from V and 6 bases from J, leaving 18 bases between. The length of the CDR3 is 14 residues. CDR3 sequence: CASISGSGIAEAFF. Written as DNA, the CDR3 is TGTGCCAGCATCTCGGGGTCGGGGATCGCTGAAGCTTTCTTT.

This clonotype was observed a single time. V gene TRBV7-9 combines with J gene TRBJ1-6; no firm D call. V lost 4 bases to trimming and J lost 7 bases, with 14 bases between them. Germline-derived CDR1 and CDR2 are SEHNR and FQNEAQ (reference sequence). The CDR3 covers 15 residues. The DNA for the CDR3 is TGTGCCAGCAGCTCAACGGCTGGGAGGAATTCACCCCTCCACTTT. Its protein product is CASSSTAGRNSPLHF.

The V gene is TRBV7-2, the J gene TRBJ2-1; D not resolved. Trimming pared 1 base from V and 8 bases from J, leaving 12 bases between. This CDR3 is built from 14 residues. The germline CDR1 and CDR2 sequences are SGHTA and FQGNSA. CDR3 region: CASSLGGSVDEQFF. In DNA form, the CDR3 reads TGTGCCAGCAGCTTAGGAGGTAGTGTCGATGAGCAGTTCTTC.

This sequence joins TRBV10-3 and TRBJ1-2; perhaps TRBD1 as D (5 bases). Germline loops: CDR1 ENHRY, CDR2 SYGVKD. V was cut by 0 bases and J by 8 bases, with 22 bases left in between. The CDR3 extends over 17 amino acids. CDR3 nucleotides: TGTGCCATCAGTGAGTCGATACCCTCGGGACTCGGCGGCGGCTACACCTTC. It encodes CAISESIPSGLGGGYTF.

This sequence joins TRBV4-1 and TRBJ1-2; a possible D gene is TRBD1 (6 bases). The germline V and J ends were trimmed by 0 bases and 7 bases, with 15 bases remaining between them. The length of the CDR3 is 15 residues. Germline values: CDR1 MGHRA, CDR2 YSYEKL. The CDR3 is CASSQDGRGFGGYTF. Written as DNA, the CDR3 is TGCGCCAGCAGCCAAGACGGCAGGGGCTTTGGTGGCTACACCTTC.

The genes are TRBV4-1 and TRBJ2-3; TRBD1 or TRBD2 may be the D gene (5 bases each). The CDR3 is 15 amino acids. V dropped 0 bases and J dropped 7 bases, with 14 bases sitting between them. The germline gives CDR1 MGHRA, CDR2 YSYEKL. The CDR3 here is CASSQDYPGRNTQYF. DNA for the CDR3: TGCGCCAGCAGCCAAGATTATCCGGGGCGAAATACGCAGTATTTT.

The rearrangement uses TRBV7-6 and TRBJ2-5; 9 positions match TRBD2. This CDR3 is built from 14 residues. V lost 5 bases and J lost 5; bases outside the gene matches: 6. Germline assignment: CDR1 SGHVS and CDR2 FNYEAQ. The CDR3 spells CASSPGTSSETQYF. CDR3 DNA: TGTGCCAGCAGCCCTGGGACTAGCTCGGAGACCCAGTACTTC.

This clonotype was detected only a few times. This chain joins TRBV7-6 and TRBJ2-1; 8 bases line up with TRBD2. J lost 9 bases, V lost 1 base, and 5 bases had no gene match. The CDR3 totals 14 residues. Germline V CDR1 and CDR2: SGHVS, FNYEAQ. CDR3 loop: CASSLGAGGGEQFF. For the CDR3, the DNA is TGTGCCAGCAGCTTAGGCGCGGGGGGAGGTGAGCAGTTCTTC. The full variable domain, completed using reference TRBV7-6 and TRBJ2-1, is GAGVSQSPRYKVTKRGQDVALRCDPISGHVSLYWYRQALGQGPEFLTYFNYEAQQDKSGLPNDRFSAERPEGSISTLTIQRTEQRDSAMYRCASSLGAGGGEQFFGPGTRLTVL.

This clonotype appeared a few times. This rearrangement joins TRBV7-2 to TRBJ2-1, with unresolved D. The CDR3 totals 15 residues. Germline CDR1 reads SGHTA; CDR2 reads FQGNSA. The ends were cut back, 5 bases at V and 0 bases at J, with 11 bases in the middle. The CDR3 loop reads CASSVRQDSYNEQFF. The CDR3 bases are TGTGCCAGCAGCGTCCGCCAGGACTCCTACAATGAGCAGTTCTTC.

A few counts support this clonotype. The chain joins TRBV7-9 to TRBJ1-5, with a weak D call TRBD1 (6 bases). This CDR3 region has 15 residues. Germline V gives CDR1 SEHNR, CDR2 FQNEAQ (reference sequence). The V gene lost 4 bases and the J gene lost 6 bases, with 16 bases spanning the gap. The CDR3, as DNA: TGTGCCAGCAGCTGGGGGGCGCATAATGGTCAGCCCCAGCATTTT. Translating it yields CASSWGAHNGQPQHF.

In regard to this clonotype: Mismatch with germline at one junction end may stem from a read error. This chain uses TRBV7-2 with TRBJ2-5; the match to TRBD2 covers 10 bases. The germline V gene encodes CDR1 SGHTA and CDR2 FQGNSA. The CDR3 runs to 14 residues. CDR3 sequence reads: CASSLVVAGGPGDF. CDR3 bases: TGTGCCAGCAGCTTAGTAGTAGCGGGGGGCCCCGGGGACTTC.

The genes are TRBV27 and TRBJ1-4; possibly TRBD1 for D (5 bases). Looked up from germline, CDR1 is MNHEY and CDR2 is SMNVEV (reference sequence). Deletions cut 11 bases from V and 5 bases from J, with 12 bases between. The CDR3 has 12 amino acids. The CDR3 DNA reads TGTGCCGCCGGCAGGGCGAATGAAAAACTGTTTTTT. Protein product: CAAGRANEKLFF. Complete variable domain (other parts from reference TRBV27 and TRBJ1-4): EAQVTQNPRYLITVTGKKLTVTCSQNMNHEYMSWYRQDPGLGLRQIYYSMNVEVTDKGDVPEGYKVSRKEKRNFPLILESPSPNQTSLYFCAAGRANEKLFFGSGTQLSVL.

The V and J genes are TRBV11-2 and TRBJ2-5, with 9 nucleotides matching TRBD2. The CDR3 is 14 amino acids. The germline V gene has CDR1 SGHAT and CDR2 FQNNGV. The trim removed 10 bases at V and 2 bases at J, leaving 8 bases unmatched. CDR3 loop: CATRLAGGQETQYF. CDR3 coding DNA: TGTGCCACCCGTTTGGCGGGGGGGCAAGAGACCCAGTACTTC.

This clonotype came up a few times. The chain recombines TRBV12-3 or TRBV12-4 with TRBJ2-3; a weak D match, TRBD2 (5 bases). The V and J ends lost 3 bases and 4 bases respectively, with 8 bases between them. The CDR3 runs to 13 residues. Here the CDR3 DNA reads TGTGCCAGCAGTTTGTCGGACTCAGATACGCAGTATTTT. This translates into CASSLSDSDTQYF.

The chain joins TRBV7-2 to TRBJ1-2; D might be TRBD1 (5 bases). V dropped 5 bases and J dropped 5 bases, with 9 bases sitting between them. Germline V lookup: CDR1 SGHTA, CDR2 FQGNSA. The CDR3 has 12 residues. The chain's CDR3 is CASSAGRYGYTF. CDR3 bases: TGTGCCAGCAGCGCGGGACGGTATGGCTACACCTTC.

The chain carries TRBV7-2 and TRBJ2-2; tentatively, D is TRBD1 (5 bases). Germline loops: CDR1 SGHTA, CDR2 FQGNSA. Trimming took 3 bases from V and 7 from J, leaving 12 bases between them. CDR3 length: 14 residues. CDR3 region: CASSLGGAGGELFF. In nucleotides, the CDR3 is TGTGCCAGCAGCTTGGGTGGGGCCGGCGGGGAGCTGTTTTTT.

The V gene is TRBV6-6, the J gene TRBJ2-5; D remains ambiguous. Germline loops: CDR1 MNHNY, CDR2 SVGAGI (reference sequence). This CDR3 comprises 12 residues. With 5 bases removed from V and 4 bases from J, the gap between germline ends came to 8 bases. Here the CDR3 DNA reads TGTGCCAGCAGTGACATACCAGAGACCCAGTACTTC. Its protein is CASSDIPETQYF.

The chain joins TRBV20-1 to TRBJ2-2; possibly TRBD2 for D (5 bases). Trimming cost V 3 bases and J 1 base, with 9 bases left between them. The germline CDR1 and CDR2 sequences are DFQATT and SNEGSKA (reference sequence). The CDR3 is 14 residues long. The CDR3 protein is CSASNRGNTGELFF. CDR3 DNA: TGCAGTGCTAGTAACCGGGGGAACACCGGGGAGCTGTTTTTT.

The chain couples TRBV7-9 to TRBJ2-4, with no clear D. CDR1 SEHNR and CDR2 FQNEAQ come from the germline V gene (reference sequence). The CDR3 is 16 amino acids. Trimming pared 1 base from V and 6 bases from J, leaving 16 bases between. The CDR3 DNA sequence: TGTGCCAGCAGCTTAGGTGGCACCCCAGGAAGAAACATTCAGTACTTC. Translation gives CASSLGGTPGRNIQYF.

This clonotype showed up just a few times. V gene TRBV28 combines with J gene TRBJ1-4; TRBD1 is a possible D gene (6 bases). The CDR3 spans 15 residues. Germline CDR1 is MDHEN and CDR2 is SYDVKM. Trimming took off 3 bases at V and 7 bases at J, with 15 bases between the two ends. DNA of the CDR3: TGTGCCAGCAGTTTGGCGGGACAAGTAGGTGAAAAACTGTTTTTT. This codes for CASSLAGQVGEKLFF.

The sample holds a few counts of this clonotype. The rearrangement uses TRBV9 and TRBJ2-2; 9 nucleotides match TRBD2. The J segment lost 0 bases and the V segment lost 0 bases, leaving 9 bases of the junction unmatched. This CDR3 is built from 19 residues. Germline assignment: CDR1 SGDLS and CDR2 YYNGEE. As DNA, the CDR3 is TGTGCCAGCAGCGTAGGGTTAGCGGGAGCTACCGCGAACACCGGGGAGCTGTTTTTT. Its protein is CASSVGLAGATANTGELFF.

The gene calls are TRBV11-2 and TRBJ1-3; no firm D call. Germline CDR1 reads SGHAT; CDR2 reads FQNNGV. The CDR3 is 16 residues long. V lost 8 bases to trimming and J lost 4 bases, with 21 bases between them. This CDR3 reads CASCLRFPTWGNTIYF. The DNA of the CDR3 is TGTGCCAGCTGCCTCCGGTTTCCGACGTGGGGAAACACCATATATTTT. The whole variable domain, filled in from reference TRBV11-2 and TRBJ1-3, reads EAGVAQSPRYKIIEKRQSVAFWCNPISGHATLYWYQQILGQGPKLLIQFQNNGVVDDSQLPKDRFSAERLKGVDSTLKIQPAKLEDSAVYLCASCLRFPTWGNTIYFGEGSWLTVV.